This T cell receptor (beta chain) was sequenced for a study of post-analysis software for immune sequencing data (dated by TCRdb to the mid-2010s). The study in broad terms: Relapsing-remitting, secondary progressive and progressive-relapsing multiple sclerosis were recorded as disease courses, and subtype annotation was lacking for some patients. The multiple sclerosis patient repertoires were compared with about a dozen previously published healthy control repertoires from donors aged 6 to 25 years. A subset of samples was prepared in parallel using single-end sample barcoding, then pooled and co-amplified after Illumina adapter ligation.

Libraries were prepared through PCR. Sequencer: Illumina HiSeq 2500. To reduce PCR and sequencing biases, unique molecular identifiers were built into the TCR beta cDNA libraries. Some 500,000 cDNA molecules were obtained for every 1 to 10 million input T cells, so each molecule roughly corresponded to one T cell. The patient libraries were prepared and sequenced using the same protocol as the earlier healthy control dataset. Samples belonging to the same batch were prepared together, multiplexed and sequenced on a shared HiSeq lane. The study's own analysis went as follows. MIGEC handled the raw barcoded reads, throwing out single-read molecular identifier groups before consensus assembly and CDR3 extraction. Clonotype tables were post-analysed with VDJtools, normalizing diversity by down-sampling all datasets to the smallest sample size. To correct batch-related cross-sample contamination, repertoire overlap clustering matched CDR3 amino acid sequences but not nucleotide sequences. Using fastp trimming at Q25 and MiXCR clonotype assembly, TCRdb reanalyzed the public sequencing data and kept in-frame beta chains. Rows are unified per CDR3 protein, each entry keeping the most common DNA and genes. The V and J calls reflect TCRdb's pipeline rather than the authors' work. The sample records roughly 800,000 distinct CDR3 sequences, roughly 29% of which are singletons. More than 0.45% of the sample rests with the top ten.

The CDR3 has 14 amino acids, counting the end cysteine and phenylalanine. Only the CDR3 DNA stays, 42 bases, in frame from base 1. For this chain, trimming is 5 bases at the V end and 6 bases at the J end, and the number of junction bases without a gene match is 10. The germline V gene sets CDR1 to SQVTM and CDR2 to ANQGSEA. The investigation overall reported the following: Direct clustering with F measure revealed strong co-clustering of samples prepared in the same batch, which led to a batch-effect correction. The multiple sclerosis patient group was slightly younger than the control group. Significantly higher frequencies in patients than in controls were found for about 5 TRBV segments, including TRBV5-6, TRBV5-1 and TRBV20-1. Compared with controls, multiple sclerosis patients had significantly lower normalized Chao1 diversity, a finding suggesting substantial peripheral T-cell clonal expansion.

Only a few counts were recorded for this clonotype. This receptor's antigen is unknown. Base qualities are not recorded, but no much larger clone differs from it by a single base. To demonstrate the VDJtools post-analysis software, the study profiled TCR beta repertoires from the peripheral blood of around 13 young patients with multiple sclerosis. The multiple sclerosis patients were children and adolescents ranging in age from roughly 6 to 15 years. Sequencing used blood. The rearrangement joined TRBV29-1 to TRBJ2-1; TRBD1 agrees with 7 junctional bases. This clonotype was obtained from a girl aged 10-17 years with multiple sclerosis. Here the CDR3 is given as CSVTASDRANEQFF. The bases read TGCAGCGTTACTGCCTCTGACAGGGCCAATGAGCAGTTCTTC.